This T cell receptor (beta chain) originates from a study of T cells after yellow fever vaccination. Study-wide background: Where fractions had low cell numbers, libraries were prepared from them with the SMART-Seq v4 Ultra Low Input RNA kit. Findings and limits, study-wide: Of the clonotypes, a small share occurred in both CD4 and CD8 compartments.

Germline CDR1 and CDR2: SGHTA and FQGNSA. The V segment lost 5 bases and the J segment 6 bases; nucleotides outside the gene matches: 13. The length of the CDR3 is 16 residues. Conversion of TCR transcripts into cDNA relied on 5'RACE template switching, which added a universal primer site and UMIs. Via MiXCR, TCRdb re-called the 5' RACE reads, giving one row per CDR3 protein. The repertoire consists of some 320,000 distinct CDR3 sequences, with over 4% occurring once and the leading ten covering around 25%. This clonotype was seen ten or more times. Its specificity is not known. The sequence was obtained from a man aged 18-30 years who received the YFV17D yellow fever vaccine. The specimen was PBMCs, collected 5 days after the yellow fever booster vaccination. The gene calls are TRBV7-2 and TRBJ1-2, with 9 positions matching TRBD1. The CDR3 coding sequence is TGTGCCAGCAGCCAATACCTACCGGGACAGGGACATGGCTACACCTTC. Residues: CASSQYLPGQGHGYTF.